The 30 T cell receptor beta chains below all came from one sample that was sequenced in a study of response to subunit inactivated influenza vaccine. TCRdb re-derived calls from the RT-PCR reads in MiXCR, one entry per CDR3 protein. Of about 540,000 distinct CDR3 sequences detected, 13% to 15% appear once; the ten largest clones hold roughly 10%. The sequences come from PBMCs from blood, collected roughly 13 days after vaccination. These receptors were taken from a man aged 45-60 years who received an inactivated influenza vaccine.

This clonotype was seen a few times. CDR3 amino acids: CASSYPGETTEAFF. CDR3 coding DNA: TGTGCCAGCAGTTACCCCGGGGAGACCACTGAAGCTTTCTTT. J is TRBJ1-1 and V is TRBV6-2 or TRBV6-3; D not resolved. V was cut by 2 bases and J by 4 bases, with 11 bases left in between. Germline V gives CDR1 MNHEY, CDR2 SVGEGT. CDR3 length equals 14 residues.

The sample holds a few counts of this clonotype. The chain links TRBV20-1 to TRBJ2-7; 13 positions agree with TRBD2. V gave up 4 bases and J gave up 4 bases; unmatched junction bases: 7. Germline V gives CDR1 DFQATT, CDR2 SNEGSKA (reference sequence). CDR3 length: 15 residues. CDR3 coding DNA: TGCAGTGCTACCCCCGGGACTAGCGGGGTATACGAGCAGTACTTC. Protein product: CSATPGTSGVYEQYF.

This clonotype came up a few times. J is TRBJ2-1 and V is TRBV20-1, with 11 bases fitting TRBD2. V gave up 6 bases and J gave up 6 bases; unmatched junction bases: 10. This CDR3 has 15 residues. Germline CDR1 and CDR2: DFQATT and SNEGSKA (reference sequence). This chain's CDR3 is CSALTPSGGSNEQFF. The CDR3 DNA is TGCAGTGCCCTCACACCTAGCGGGGGGAGCAATGAGCAGTTCTTC.

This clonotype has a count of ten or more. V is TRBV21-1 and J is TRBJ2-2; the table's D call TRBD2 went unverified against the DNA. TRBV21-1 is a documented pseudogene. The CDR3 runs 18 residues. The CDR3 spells CASSNNLGLAELTGELFF. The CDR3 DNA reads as TGTGCCAGCAGCAATAATTTGGGACTAGCGGAACTCACCGGGGAGCTGTTTTTT.

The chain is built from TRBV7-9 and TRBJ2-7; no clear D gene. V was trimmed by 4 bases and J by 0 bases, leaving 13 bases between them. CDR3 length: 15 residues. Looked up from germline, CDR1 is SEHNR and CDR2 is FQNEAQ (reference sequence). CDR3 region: CASSSDGRSSYEQYF. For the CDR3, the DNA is TGTGCCAGCAGCTCGGACGGAAGGAGCTCCTACGAGCAGTACTTC.

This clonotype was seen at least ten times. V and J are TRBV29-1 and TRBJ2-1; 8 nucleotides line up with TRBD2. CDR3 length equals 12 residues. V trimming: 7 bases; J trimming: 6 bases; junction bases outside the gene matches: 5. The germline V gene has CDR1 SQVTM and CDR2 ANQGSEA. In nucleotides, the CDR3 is TGCAGCGCGGGGGGGTTCGTCAATGAGCAGTTCTTC. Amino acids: CSAGGFVNEQFF.

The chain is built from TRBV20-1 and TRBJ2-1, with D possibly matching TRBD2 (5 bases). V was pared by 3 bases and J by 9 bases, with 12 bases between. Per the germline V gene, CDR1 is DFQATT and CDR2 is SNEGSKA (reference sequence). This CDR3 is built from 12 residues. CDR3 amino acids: CSASDGLLEQFF. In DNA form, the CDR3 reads TGCAGTGCTAGCGATGGACTGCTTGAGCAGTTCTTC.

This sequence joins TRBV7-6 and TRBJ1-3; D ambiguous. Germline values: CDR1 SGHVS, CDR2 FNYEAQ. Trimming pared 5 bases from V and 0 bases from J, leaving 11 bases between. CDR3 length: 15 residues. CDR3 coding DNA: TGTGCCAGCAGCCCCGGCAGCAACTCTGGAAACACCATATATTTT. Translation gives CASSPGSNSGNTIYF.

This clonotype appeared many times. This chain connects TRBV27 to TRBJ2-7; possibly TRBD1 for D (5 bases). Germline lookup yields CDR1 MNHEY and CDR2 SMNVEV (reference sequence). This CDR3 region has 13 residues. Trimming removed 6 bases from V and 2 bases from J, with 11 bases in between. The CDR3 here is CASRGHLAYEQYF. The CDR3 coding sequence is TGTGCCAGCAGGGGGCATCTTGCCTACGAGCAGTACTTC.

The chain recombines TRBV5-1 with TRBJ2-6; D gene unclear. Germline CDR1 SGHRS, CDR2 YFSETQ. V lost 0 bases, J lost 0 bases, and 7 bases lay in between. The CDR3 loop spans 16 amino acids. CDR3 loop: CASSLVLVSGANVLTF. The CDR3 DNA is TGCGCCAGCAGCTTGGTTTTAGTCTCTGGGGCCAACGTCCTGACTTTC.

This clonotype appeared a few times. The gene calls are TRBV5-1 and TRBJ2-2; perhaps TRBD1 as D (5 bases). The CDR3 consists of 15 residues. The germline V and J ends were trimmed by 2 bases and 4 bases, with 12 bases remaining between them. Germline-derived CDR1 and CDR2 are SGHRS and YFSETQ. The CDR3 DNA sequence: TGCGCCAGCAGCTTAAGAGACAGTACCACCGGGGAGCTGTTTTTT. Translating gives CASSLRDSTTGELFF.

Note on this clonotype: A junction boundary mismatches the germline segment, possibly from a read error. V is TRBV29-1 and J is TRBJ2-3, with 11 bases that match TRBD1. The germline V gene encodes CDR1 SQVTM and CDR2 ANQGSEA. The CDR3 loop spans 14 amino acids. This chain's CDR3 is CSVGGDRGDGTKYF. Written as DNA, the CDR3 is TGCAGCGTGGGGGGGGACAGGGGGGACGGTACGAAGTATTTT.

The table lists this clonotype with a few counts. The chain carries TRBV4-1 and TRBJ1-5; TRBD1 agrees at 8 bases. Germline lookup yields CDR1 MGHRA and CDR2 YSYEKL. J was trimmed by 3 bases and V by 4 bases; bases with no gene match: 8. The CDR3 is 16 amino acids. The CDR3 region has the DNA TGCGCCAGCAGCCGAACAGGGGGGAATTCCAATCAGCCCCAGCATTTT. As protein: CASSRTGGNSNQPQHF.

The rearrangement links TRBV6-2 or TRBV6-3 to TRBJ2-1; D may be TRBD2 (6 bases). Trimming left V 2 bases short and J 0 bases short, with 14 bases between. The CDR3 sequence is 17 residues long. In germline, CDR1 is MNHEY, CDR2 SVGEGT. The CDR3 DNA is TGTGCCAGCAGTTACGATCTACGGGGGAGCTCCTACAATGAGCAGTTCTTC. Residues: CASSYDLRGSSYNEQFF.

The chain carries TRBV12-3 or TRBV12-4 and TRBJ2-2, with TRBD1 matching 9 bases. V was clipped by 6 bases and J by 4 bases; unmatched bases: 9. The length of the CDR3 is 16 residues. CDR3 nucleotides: TGTGCCAGCAGGAAAACCGGGACAGGGTCCACCGGGGAGCTGTTTTTT. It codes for CASRKTGTGSTGELFF.

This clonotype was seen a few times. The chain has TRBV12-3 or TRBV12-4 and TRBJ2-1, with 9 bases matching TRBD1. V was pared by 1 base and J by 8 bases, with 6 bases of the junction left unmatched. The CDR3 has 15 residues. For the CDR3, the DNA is TGTGCCAGCAGTTTAGGGACAGGGGCCCTCCATGAGCAGTTCTTC. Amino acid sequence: CASSLGTGALHEQFF.

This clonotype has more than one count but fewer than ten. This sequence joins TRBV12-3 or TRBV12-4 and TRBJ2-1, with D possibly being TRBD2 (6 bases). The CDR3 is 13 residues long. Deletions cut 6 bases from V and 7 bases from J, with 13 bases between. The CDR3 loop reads CASSRPGVNEQFF. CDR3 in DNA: TGTGCCAGCAGCCGTCCGGGAGTAAATGAGCAGTTCTTC.

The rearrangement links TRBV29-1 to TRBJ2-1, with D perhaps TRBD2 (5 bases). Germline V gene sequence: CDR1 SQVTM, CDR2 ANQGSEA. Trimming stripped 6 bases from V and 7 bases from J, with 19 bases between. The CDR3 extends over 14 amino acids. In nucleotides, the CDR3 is TGCAGCGTCCAAGGGCGGGTTGGTATTAATGAGCAGTTCTTC. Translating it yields CSVQGRVGINEQFF.

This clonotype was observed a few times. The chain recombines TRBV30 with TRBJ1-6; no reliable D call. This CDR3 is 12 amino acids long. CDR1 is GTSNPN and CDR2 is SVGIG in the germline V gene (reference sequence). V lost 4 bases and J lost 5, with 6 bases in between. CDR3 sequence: CAWKLNNSPLHF. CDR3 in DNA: TGTGCCTGGAAGCTGAATAATTCACCCCTCCACTTT.

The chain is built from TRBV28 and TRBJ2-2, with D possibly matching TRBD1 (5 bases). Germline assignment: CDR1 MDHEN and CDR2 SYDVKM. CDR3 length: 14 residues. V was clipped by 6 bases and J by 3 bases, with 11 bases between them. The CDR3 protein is CASSQGIDTGELFF. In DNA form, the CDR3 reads TGTGCCAGCAGCCAGGGTATAGACACCGGGGAGCTGTTTTTT.

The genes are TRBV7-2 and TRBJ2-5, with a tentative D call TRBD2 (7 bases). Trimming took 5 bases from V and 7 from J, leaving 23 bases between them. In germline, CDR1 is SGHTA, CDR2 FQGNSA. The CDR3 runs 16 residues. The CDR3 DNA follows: TGTGCCAGCAGCCCAAGAGACTATGGGGAGGGGGGGACCCAGTACTTC. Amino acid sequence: CASSPRDYGEGGTQYF.

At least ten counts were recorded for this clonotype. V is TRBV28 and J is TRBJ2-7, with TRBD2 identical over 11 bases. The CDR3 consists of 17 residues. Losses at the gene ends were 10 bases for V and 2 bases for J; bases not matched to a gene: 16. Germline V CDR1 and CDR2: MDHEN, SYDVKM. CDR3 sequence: CATNPGLAEPRTYEQYF. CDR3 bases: TGTGCCACCAACCCGGGACTAGCGGAGCCAAGAACCTACGAGCAGTACTTC.

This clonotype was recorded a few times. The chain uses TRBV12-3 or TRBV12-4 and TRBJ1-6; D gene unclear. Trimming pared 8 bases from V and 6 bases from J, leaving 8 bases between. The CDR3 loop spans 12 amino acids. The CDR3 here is CASRGSNSPLHF. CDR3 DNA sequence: TGTGCCAGCCGTGGGTCTAATTCACCCCTCCACTTT.

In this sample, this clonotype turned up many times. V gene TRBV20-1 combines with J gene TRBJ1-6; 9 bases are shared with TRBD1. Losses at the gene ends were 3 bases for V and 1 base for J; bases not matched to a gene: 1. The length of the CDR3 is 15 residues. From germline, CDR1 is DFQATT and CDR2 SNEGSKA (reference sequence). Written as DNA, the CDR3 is TGCAGTGCTAGGGACAGGGGATCCTATAATTCACCCCTCCACTTT. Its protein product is CSARDRGSYNSPLHF.

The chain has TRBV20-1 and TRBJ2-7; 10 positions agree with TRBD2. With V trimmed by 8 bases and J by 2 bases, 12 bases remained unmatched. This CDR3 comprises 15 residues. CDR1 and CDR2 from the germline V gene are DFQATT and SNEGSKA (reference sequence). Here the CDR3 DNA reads TGCAGTCACAAGGTCCTAGCGGGAGATCCCTACGAGCAGTACTTC. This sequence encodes CSHKVLAGDPYEQYF.

DNA for the CDR3: TGTGCCAGCACAATTTCGGGACAAGCCAATGAAGCTTTCTTT. It encodes CASTISGQANEAFF. This rearrangement joins TRBV12-3 or TRBV12-4 to TRBJ1-1, with D possibly TRBD1 on 6 matching bases. This CDR3 comprises 14 residues. V lost 7 bases and J lost 7, with 19 bases in between.

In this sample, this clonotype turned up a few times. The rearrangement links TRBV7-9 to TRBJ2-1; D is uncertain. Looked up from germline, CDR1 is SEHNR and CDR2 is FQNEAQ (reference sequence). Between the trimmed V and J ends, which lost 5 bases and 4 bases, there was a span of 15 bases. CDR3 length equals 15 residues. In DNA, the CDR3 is TGTGCCAGCAGCCCCGCTGCGGCTGATTACAATGAGCAGTTCTTC. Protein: CASSPAAADYNEQFF. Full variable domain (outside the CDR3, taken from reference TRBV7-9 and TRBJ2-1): DTGVSQNPRHKITKRGQNVTFRCDPISEHNRLYWYRQTLGQGPEFLTYFQNEAQLEKSRLLSDRFSAERPKGSFSTLEIQRTEQGDSAMYLCASSPAAADYNEQFFGPGTRLTVL.

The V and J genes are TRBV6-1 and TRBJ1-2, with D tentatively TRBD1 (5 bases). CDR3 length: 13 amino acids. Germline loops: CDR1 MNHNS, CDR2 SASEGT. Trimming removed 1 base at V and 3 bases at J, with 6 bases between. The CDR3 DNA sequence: TGTGCCAGCAGTGAAGGGGGCGACTATGGCTACACCTTC. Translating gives CASSEGGDYGYTF.

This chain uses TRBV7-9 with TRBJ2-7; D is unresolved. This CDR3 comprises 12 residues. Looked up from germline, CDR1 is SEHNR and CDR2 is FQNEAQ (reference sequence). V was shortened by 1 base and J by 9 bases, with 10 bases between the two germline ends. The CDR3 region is CASSLDSPPQYF. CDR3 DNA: TGTGCCAGCAGCTTAGACTCCCCCCCGCAGTACTTC.

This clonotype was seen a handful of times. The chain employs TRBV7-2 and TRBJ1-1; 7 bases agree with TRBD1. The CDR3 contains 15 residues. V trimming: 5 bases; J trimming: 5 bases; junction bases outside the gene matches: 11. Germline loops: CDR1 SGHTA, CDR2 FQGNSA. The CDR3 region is CASSPGQPRSTEAFF. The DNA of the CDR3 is TGTGCCAGCAGCCCGGGACAGCCTCGATCGACTGAAGCTTTCTTT.